This T cell receptor (beta chain) was profiled in a study of post-analysis software for immune sequencing data. Study details: Multiple sclerosis in the patients followed relapsing-remitting, secondary progressive and progressive-relapsing courses. Broader study findings: Multiple sclerosis was associated with a significant reduction in normalized Chao1 diversity relative to controls. The F measure placed samples prepared in the same batch into strongly shared clusters. In patients, four to six TRBV segments were more frequent than in controls, with TRBV5-6, TRBV5-1 and TRBV20-1 among them.

Presence of unique molecular identifiers characterized the TCR beta cDNA libraries. Starting from roughly 1.1 to 9.2 million T cells, the study yielded 500,000 or so cDNA molecules. TCRdb called the PCR reads again in MiXCR, with one record for every CDR3 protein. The data hold roughly 730,000 distinct CDR3 sequences, with about 32% observed a single time. Points on this clonotype: The antigen is undetermined.

V shed 0 bases and J 11 bases; nucleotides not matched to a gene: 10. The CDR3 has 16 residues. Looked up from germline, CDR1 is SGHAT and CDR2 is FQNNGV. The chain recombines TRBV11-2 with TRBJ1-6; 7 bases are a match to TRBD1. Specimen: blood. The clonotype originates from a girl aged 10-17 years with multiple sclerosis. This chain's CDR3 is CASSLDARQGRPPLHF. In DNA, the CDR3 is TGTGCCAGCAGCTTAGATGCGAGACAGGGAAGGCCACCCCTCCACTTT.